One and the same sample provided the 10 T cell receptor beta chains below, sequenced in a study of early stage breast cancer tumors. The method was immunoSEQ multiplex PCR; TCRdb's version includes in-frame clones alone and lacks a portion of them. The sample consists of about 20,000 clones, 70% to 80% of them appearing once. The specimen was blood. The receptors shown here come from a person in their sixties or seventies with breast cancer.

V is TRBV9 and J is TRBJ2-2, with unresolved D. CDR3 length: 13 amino acids. With 0 bases removed from V and 6 bases from J, the gap between germline ends came to 6 bases. Looked up from germline, CDR1 is SGDLS and CDR2 is YYNGEE. The CDR3 coding sequence is TGTGCCAGCAGCGTAGGGAGTCCCGGGGAGCTGTTTTTT. The encoded protein is CASSVGSPGELFF.

This clone has more than one count but fewer than ten. The chain joins TRBV4-2 to TRBJ2-5; a weak D match, TRBD1 (6 bases). The CDR3 runs to 17 residues. Deletions cut 0 bases from V and 3 bases from J, with 17 bases between. From germline, CDR1 is LGHNA and CDR2 YNFKEQ. This chain's CDR3 is CASSQEMSGGVKETQYF. In DNA form, the CDR3 reads TGTGCCAGCAGCCAAGAAATGAGTGGGGGCGTTAAAGAGACCCAGTACTTC.

This sequence joins TRBV6-6 and TRBJ1-2, with D possibly being TRBD1 (6 bases). Trimming pared 4 bases from V and 7 bases from J, leaving 13 bases between. CDR1 is MNHNY and CDR2 is SVGAGI in the germline V gene (reference sequence). The CDR3 is made up of 13 amino acids. In nucleotides, the CDR3 is TGTGCCAGCAGTTCCGACAAGACAGGTGGCTACACCTTC. Its translation: CASSSDKTGGYTF.

The CDR3 here is CASSPTGANTEAFF. The CDR3 nucleotides are TGTGCCAGCAGCCCAACAGGGGCGAACACTGAAGCTTTCTTT. The V and J genes are TRBV14 and TRBJ1-1; 7 nucleotides align to TRBD1. With 4 bases clipped from V and 1 base from J, the junction kept 3 bases outside the gene matches. CDR1 and CDR2 (germline): SGHDN, FVKESK. The length of the CDR3 is 14 residues. Drawing the rest from reference TRBV14 and TRBJ1-1, the complete variable domain is EAGVTQFPSHSVIEKGQTVTLRCDPISGHDNLYWYRRVMGKEIKFLLHFVKESKQDESGMPNNRFLAERTGGTYSTLKVQPAELEDSGVYFCASSPTGANTEAFFGQGTRLTVV.

The V gene is TRBV19, the J gene TRBJ2-5; 10 nucleotides line up with TRBD1. This CDR3 is 14 amino acids long. CDR1 LNHDA and CDR2 SQIVND come from the germline V gene (reference sequence). With 7 bases clipped from V and 5 bases from J, the junction kept 7 bases outside the gene matches. The CDR3 sequence is CASTSTGGAETQYF. CDR3 nucleotide sequence: TGTGCCAGTACTTCGACAGGGGGCGCGGAGACCCAGTACTTC.

This clone was seen more than once but under ten times. V is TRBV21-1 and J is TRBJ1-2; no check of the table's D call, TRBD1, against the DNA was made. TRBV21-1 is tagged as a pseudogene. This CDR3 region has 14 residues. This CDR3 is CASSSGTGCGGYTF. The CDR3 DNA reads TGTGCCAGCAGCAGCGGGACAGGCTGCGGGGGCTACACCTTC.

This chain uses TRBV19 with TRBJ1-2; TRBD1 might be the D (5 bases). CDR3 length: 15 residues. V shed 3 bases and J shed 0 bases, with 11 bases lying between them. Germline values: CDR1 LNHDA, CDR2 SQIVND (reference sequence). CDR3 region: CASSISGGSNYGYTF. The CDR3 DNA follows: TGTGCCAGTAGTATCAGTGGGGGATCTAACTATGGCTACACCTTC.

This rearrangement joins TRBV5-6 to TRBJ2-7; 14 nucleotides agree with TRBD2. In germline, CDR1 is SGHDT, CDR2 YYEEEE. Trimming at V came to 4 bases and at J to 3 bases, leaving 9 bases not matched to a gene. This CDR3 region has 17 residues. CDR3 amino acids: CASSLGLAGVGSYEQYF. CDR3 sequence (DNA): TGTGCCAGCAGCCTGGGACTAGCGGGAGTAGGGAGCTACGAGCAGTACTTC.

The genes are TRBV6-5 and TRBJ1-5, with a possible D match to TRBD1 (6 bases). With 4 bases removed from V and 5 bases from J, the gap between germline ends came to 12 bases. This CDR3 spans 14 amino acids. Germline V gene data show CDR1 as MNHEY and CDR2 as SVGAGI. CDR3 in DNA: TGTGCCAGCAGTTCCGGGACAACATATCAGCCCCAGCATTTT. Its translation: CASSSGTTYQPQHF.

This rearrangement joins TRBV10-2 to TRBJ2-7; D is possibly TRBD2 (5 bases). Trimming shortened V by 5 bases and J by 2 bases, and 13 bases separated the two germline ends. This CDR3 is 14 amino acids long. CDR1 is WSHSY and CDR2 is SAAADI in the germline V gene. In DNA, the CDR3 is TGCGCCAGCAGTCACCCCGGAGGACCCTACGAGCAGTACTTC. It translates to CASSHPGGPYEQYF.